The T cell receptor beta chain described here comes from a study of CD8+ T cells in alopecia areata. Whole-study results and caveats: On tofacitinib, scalp clonality and expanded CD8+ clones among top 100 fell significantly. Lesional scalp exceeded normal scalp in clonality, especially in alopecia totalis/universalis. Persistence during tofacitinib was seen for many expanded lesional clones in scalp and blood.

V was pared by 0 bases and J by 6 bases, with 8 bases of the junction left unmatched. CDR3 length: 17 amino acids. Germline values: CDR1 LNHNV, CDR2 YYDKDF (reference sequence). Extracted RNA was reverse transcribed, and the resulting cDNA served as sequencing template. The data were produced by immunoSEQ multiplex PCR, yet TCRdb's version contains in-frame clones alone and is incomplete. The data contain over 250,000 clones, 60% of them singletons. Treatment reported: oral pan-JAK inhibitor, 5-10 mg twice daily. Peripheral blood and lesional scalp punch biopsies came from alopecia areata patients. Only a few counts were recorded for this clone. No antigen is known for it.

This chain links TRBV15 with TRBJ2-5, with 12 bases matching TRBD1. This TCR derives from a human donor with alopecia areata. The sequencing used CD4+ T cells sorted from blood, collected at approximately week 51, from a patient treated with tofacitinib. For the CDR3, the DNA is TGTGCCACCAGCAGAGACCCCGGGACAGGGGGCGGAAAGACCCAGTACTTC. Encoded protein: CATSRDPGTGGGKTQYF.